A selection of T cell receptor beta chains follows, all from one sample in a study of molecular identifiers for immune sequencing clone quantification. Each CDR3 protein is one row after TCRdb ran MiXCR on the PCR reads. Here the sample spans 460,000 or so distinct CDR3 sequences, approximately 25% being singletons. Material: naive CD8+ T cells from blood, with Jurkat cell RNA spiked in. These receptors were obtained from a human donor in good health. Some libraries in this study had Jurkat cell RNA spiked in. Each CDR3 is given with its conserved first and last residue.

v_call	cdr3_aa
TRBV7-2	CASSFFRGGAYEQYF
TRBV7-6	CASSKSAGTTDTQYF
TRBV29-1	CSVPEAFF
TRBV7-2	CASSLDTPIYEQYF
TRBV11-2	CASSPRTGGRNTDTQYF
TRBV29-1	CSAVTASYEQYF
TRBV2	CASSDVGSSYEQYF
TRBV6-5	CASSYWDGGPYGYAF
TRBV6-2/TRBV6-3	CASSSPARLTDTQYF
TRBV7-9	CASSLELTGGDERLFF
TRBV6-2/TRBV6-3	CASRRDEITEAFF
TRBV12-5	CASGSPGGLFF
TRBV28	CASSPDRGGNQPQHF
TRBV6-5	CASRPGAGNSPLHF
TRBV24-1	CATSDYAYPNTGELFF
TRBV7-9	CASSTGRQGVRYNEQFF
TRBV5-6	CVSSLLGGRGNQPQHF
TRBV27	CASRREKLCF
TRBV27	CASSLGLWQGAPEQYF
TRBV7-9	CASSLDGYTDTQYF
TRBV27	CASSGDRSNYGYTF
TRBV6-2/TRBV6-3	CASSWGLAGPTDTQYF
TRBV27	CASSLGTANSPLHF
TRBV29-1	CSVGTSNSNTGELFF
TRBV4-3	CASSQARAGYGYTF
TRBV5-4	CASSLSSGGTRGETQYF
TRBV5-5	CASSLRVPGTMNTEAFF
TRBV11-2	CASSSTNQGQYF
TRBV20-1	CSARWPAGGGYEQYF
TRBV11-2	CASSLRKRNYGYTF
TRBV14	CASSNTLTRDEQFF
TRBV25-1	CASSQTGTDTEGFF
TRBV7-9	CASSTRLVRLDNYQETQYF
TRBV9	CASSSRTGEDQETQYF
TRBV4-3	CASSPMRANYGYTF
TRBV14	CASSQVAETQYF
TRBV27	CASSFSTSGSPYEQYF